These 10 T cell receptor beta chains were all obtained from the same sample, sequenced in a study of graft-versus-host responses after intestinal transplantation. No cognate antigen is known for these TCRs. Sequencing was performed with immunoSEQ multiplex PCR; in TCRdb, only in-frame clones are kept and a portion is missing. Among about 70,000 clones listed, roughly 91% were seen once. The sequencing used unstimulated CD8+ T cells sorted from spleen or lymph node cells, collected before intestinal transplant. Receptors were obtained from a human donor who received an intestinal transplant.

The chain carries TRBV18 and TRBJ2-5; D is uncertain. Trimming took off 2 bases at V and 0 bases at J, with 7 bases between the two ends. The CDR3 contains 14 residues. Looked up from germline, CDR1 is KGHSH and CDR2 is LQKENI. In DNA form, the CDR3 reads TGTGCCAGCTCACCAGCACAGTACCAAGAGACCCAGTACTTC. Encoded protein: CASSPAQYQETQYF.

This chain links TRBV7-8 with TRBJ2-5; TRBD1 is a possible D gene (5 bases). The CDR3 spans 12 residues. V shed 8 bases and J shed 5 bases, with 12 bases lying between them. Germline CDR1 SGHVS, CDR2 FQNEAQ. CDR3 in DNA: TGTGCCAGCCTGGGTAGACAGGAGACCCAGTACTTC. This codes for CASLGRQETQYF.

This clone was found a few times. The genes are TRBV6-6 and TRBJ1-5; D is perhaps TRBD1 (6 bases). The ends were cut back, 8 bases at V and 3 bases at J, with 8 bases in the middle. The CDR3 is made up of 12 amino acids. The germline CDR1 and CDR2 sequences are MNHNY and SVGAGI (reference sequence). The CDR3: CASGQNNQPQHF. The CDR3, as DNA: TGTGCCAGCGGACAGAACAATCAGCCCCAGCATTTT.

This chain uses TRBV4-1 with TRBJ2-1; 10 bases agree with TRBD2. V shed 2 bases and J 1 base; nucleotides not matched to a gene: 5. The CDR3 extends over 17 amino acids. Germline assignment: CDR1 MGHRA and CDR2 YSYEKL. CDR3 sequence (DNA): TGCGCCAGCAGCCAAAGGCCAGCGGGGGGGTCCTACAATGAGCAGTTCTTC. This codes for CASSQRPAGGSYNEQFF.

The gene calls are TRBV7-8 and TRBJ1-6; D call uncertain. Germline-derived CDR1 and CDR2 are SGHVS and FQNEAQ. Trimming stripped 6 bases from V and 4 bases from J, with 19 bases between. The CDR3 has 17 amino acids. The DNA for the CDR3 is TGTGCCAGCAGTGACCCGGCGACATTTGGGTATAATTCACCCCTCCACTTT. This translates into CASSDPATFGYNSPLHF.

The rearrangement joins TRBV5-1 to TRBJ2-1, with D tentatively TRBD2 (6 bases). Germline V gives CDR1 SGHRS, CDR2 YFSETQ. There are 12 residues in the CDR3. Trimming pared 4 bases from V and 8 bases from J, leaving 10 bases between. DNA for the CDR3: TGCGCCAGCAGCGAAACGGGGGATGAGCAGTTCTTC. Encoded protein: CASSETGDEQFF.

As DNA, the CDR3 is TGTGCCAGCAGGGATTCCAGGGGGCTGGGGGAGCAGTACTTC. It encodes CASRDSRGLGEQYF. The rearrangement uses TRBV27 and TRBJ2-7, with 8 bases fitting TRBD1. Germline V CDR1 and CDR2: MNHEY, SMNVEV (reference sequence). The CDR3 contains 14 residues. Trimming removed 6 bases from V and 7 bases from J; junction bases left unmatched: 11.

The chain employs TRBV29-1 and TRBJ1-2, with D perhaps matching TRBD1 (6 bases). V dropped 6 bases and J dropped 8 bases, with 13 bases sitting between them. The CDR3 sequence is 11 residues long. Germline CDR1 reads SQVTM; CDR2 reads ANQGSEA. The CDR3 coding sequence is TGCAGCGTGGATACAGGGAACGGCTACACCTTC. Its translation is CSVDTGNGYTF.

The chain combines TRBV7-9 with TRBJ2-7; D gene uncertain. The length of the CDR3 is 12 residues. Germline CDR1 SEHNR, CDR2 FQNEAQ (reference sequence). The V gene lost 1 base and the J gene lost 6 bases, with 7 bases spanning the gap. The DNA for the CDR3 is TGTGCCAGCAGCTTAGATCCGTCCGAGCAGTACTTC. It is translated as CASSLDPSEQYF.

This clone was observed a single time. The J gene is TRBJ1-2, the V gene TRBV2; a weak D match, TRBD1 (6 bases). Trimming took off 5 bases at V and 5 bases at J, with 21 bases between the two ends. The CDR3 extends over 16 amino acids. Germline V lookup: CDR1 SNHLY, CDR2 FYNNEI. CDR3 coding DNA: TGTGCCAGCAGTTCGGGGTCCACAACAGGGTTATATGGCTACACCTTC. Translated, it gives CASSSGSTTGLYGYTF. Filled out from reference TRBV2 and TRBJ1-2, the complete variable domain reads EPEVTQTPSHQVTQMGQEVILRCVPISNHLYFYWYRQILGQKVEFLVSFYNNEISEKSEIFDDQFSVERPDGSNFTLKIRSTKLEDSAMYFCASSSGSTTGLYGYTFGSGTRLTVV.